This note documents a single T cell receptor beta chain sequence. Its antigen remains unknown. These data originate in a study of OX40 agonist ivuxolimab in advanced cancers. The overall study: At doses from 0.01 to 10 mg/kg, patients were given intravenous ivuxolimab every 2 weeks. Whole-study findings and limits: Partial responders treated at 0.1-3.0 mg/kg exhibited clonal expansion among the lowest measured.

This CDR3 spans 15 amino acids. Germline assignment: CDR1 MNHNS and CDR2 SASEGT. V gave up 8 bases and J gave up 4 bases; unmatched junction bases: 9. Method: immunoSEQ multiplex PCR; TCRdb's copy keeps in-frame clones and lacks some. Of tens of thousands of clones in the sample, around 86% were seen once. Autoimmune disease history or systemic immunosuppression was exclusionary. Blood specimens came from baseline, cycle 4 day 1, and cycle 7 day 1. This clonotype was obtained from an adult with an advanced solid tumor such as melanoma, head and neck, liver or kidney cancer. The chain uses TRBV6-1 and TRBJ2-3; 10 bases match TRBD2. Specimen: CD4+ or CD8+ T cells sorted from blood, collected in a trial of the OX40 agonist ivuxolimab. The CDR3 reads CASRKLAGSPDTQYF. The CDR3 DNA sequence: TGTGCCAGCCGAAAACTAGCGGGATCCCCAGATACGCAGTATTTT.